Following are 21 T cell receptor beta chains from one sample sequenced in a study of CD8 T cells in Susac syndrome. A quantity of about 0.5 to 1 ug RNA underwent reverse transcription using random hexamers. Using its own MiXCR run on the immunoSEQ multiplex PCR reads, TCRdb lists one record per CDR3 protein. The profile shows more than 200,000 distinct CDR3 sequences, approximately 94% of them singletons. What was sequenced was CD4+ T cells from PBMCs. These receptors all stem from a human donor with Susac syndrome.

CDR3 residues: CASSQDSGGRRTQYF. DNA for the CDR3: TGTGCCAGCAGCCAAGATTCGGGGGGACGGCGGACCCAGTACTTC. The chain links TRBV14 to TRBJ2-5; TRBD2 aligns across 7 bases. Germline V gene lookup returns CDR1 SGHDN and CDR2 FVKESK. There are 15 residues in the CDR3. With 0 bases clipped from V and 7 bases from J, the junction kept 8 bases outside the gene matches. The full variable domain, with the rest looked up from reference TRBV14 and TRBJ2-5, is EAGVTQFPSHSVIEKGQTVTLRCDPISGHDNLYWYRRVMGKEIKFLLHFVKESKQDESGMPNNRFLAERTGGTYSTLKVQPAELEDSGVYFCASSQDSGGRRTQYFGPGTRLLVL.

The rearrangement joins TRBV30 to TRBJ2-6; TRBD2 matches 7 bases. Losses at the gene ends were 0 bases for V and 0 bases for J; bases not matched to a gene: 5. This CDR3 has 17 residues. The germline V gene encodes CDR1 GTSNPN and CDR2 SVGIG (reference sequence). Here the CDR3 DNA reads TGTGCCTGGAGTGTACCGACTAGCCTCTCTGGGGCCAACGTCCTGACTTTC. Encoded protein: CAWSVPTSLSGANVLTF. The full variable domain, its missing parts supplied by reference TRBV30 and TRBJ2-6, is SQTIHQWPATLVQPVGSPLSLECTVEGTSNPNLYWYRQAAGRGLQLLFYSVGIGQISSEVPQNLSASRPQDRQFILSSKKLLLSDSGFYLCAWSVPTSLSGANVLTFGAGSRLTVL.

This chain links TRBV29-1 with TRBJ2-7; D possibly matches TRBD1 or TRBD2 (5 bases each). The V gene's germline CDR1 is SQVTM and CDR2 ANQGSEA. This CDR3 has 12 amino acids. Trimming cost V 6 bases and J 1 base, with 10 bases left between them. The CDR3 reads CSVTGTSYEQYF. In nucleotides, the CDR3 is TGCAGCGTAACCGGGACGTCCTACGAGCAGTACTTC.

This clonotype was picked up one time. V gene TRBV9 combines with J gene TRBJ2-7; perhaps TRBD2 as D (7 bases). V lost 2 bases to trimming and J lost 5 bases, with 17 bases between them. The CDR3 runs 15 residues. Germline V gives CDR1 SGDLS, CDR2 YYNGEE. The CDR3 nucleotides are TGTGCCAGCAGCGTCCAAGGGGGGGTGCAGGACGAGCAGTACTTC. The encoded protein is CASSVQGGVQDEQYF.

V is TRBV28 and J is TRBJ1-2, with TRBD1 matching 9 bases. The CDR3 has 17 residues. In germline, CDR1 is MDHEN, CDR2 SYDVKM. The V and J ends lost 0 bases and 0 bases, in that order; junction bases with no gene match: 5. CDR3 coding DNA: TGTGCCAGCAGTTTATGGAGGGGACAGGGCGCTAACTATGGCTACACCTTC. Protein: CASSLWRGQGANYGYTF.

The V gene is TRBV18, the J gene TRBJ2-2, with 7 nucleotides matching TRBD1. This CDR3 region has 16 residues. In germline, CDR1 is KGHSH, CDR2 LQKENI. Trimming removed 5 bases from V and 0 bases from J; junction bases left unmatched: 6. CDR3 sequence (DNA): TGTGCCAGCTCAACAGGACAGGTCGCGAACACCGGGGAGCTGTTTTTT. It codes for CASSTGQVANTGELFF.

The chain uses TRBV7-2 and TRBJ1-4; D uncertain. The CDR3 consists of 14 residues. CDR1 and CDR2 from the germline V gene are SGHTA and FQGNSA. V lost 5 bases and J lost 4, with 11 bases in between. The CDR3 DNA sequence: TGTGCCAGCAGCCCCCGACGGAATAATGAAAAACTGTTTTTT. Its translation: CASSPRRNNEKLFF.

The chain employs TRBV5-1 and TRBJ1-5, with D possibly being TRBD1 (5 bases). The CDR3 is 16 amino acids. V lost 0 bases and J 0 bases, leaving 10 bases between the germline ends. Per germline, CDR1 SGHRS and CDR2 YFSETQ. In DNA form, the CDR3 reads TGCGCCAGCAGCTTGGGGGACCTCAATAGCAATCAGCCCCAGCATTTT. Encoded protein: CASSLGDLNSNQPQHF.

V usage is TRBV14 and J usage is TRBJ1-5; 7 bases are shared with TRBD1. V lost 6 bases, J lost 7 bases, and 9 bases stayed unmatched. Germline lookup yields CDR1 SGHDN and CDR2 FVKESK. CDR3 length: 14 amino acids. The CDR3 spells CASSQTGLLQPQHF. The CDR3 DNA follows: TGTGCCAGCAGTCAGACAGGGCTCTTACAGCCCCAGCATTTT.

V is TRBV15 and J is TRBJ1-2; D is undetermined. Germline CDR1 is LNHNV and CDR2 is YYDKDF (reference sequence). The CDR3 has 14 amino acids. Trimming shortened V by 0 bases and J by 4 bases, and 9 bases separated the two germline ends. The chain's CDR3 is CATSRERTAYGYTF. CDR3 sequence (DNA): TGTGCCACCAGCAGAGAGCGTACAGCCTATGGCTACACCTTC.

The rearrangement uses TRBV19 and TRBJ1-5; TRBD1 agrees at 7 bases. After removal of 6 bases from V and 1 base from J, the junction contained 9 bases not matched to a gene. Germline V lookup: CDR1 LNHDA, CDR2 SQIVND (reference sequence). The CDR3 is 16 residues long. The CDR3 DNA is TGTGCCAGTAGCAAGACAGGGTCAGGCAGCAATCAGCCCCAGCATTTT. The encoded protein is CASSKTGSGSNQPQHF. Combining the CDR3 with reference TRBV19 and TRBJ1-5 gives the whole variable domain DGGITQSPKYLFRKEGQNVTLSCEQNLNHDAMYWYRQDPGQGLRLIYYSQIVNDFQKGDIAEGYSVSREKKESFPLTVTSAQKNPTAFYLCASSKTGSGSNQPQHFGDGTRLSIL.

This chain joins TRBV20-1 and TRBJ1-5, with D tentatively TRBD1 (5 bases). V was cut by 4 bases and J by 8 bases, with 12 bases left in between. Per germline, CDR1 DFQATT and CDR2 SNEGSKA (reference sequence). The CDR3 is made up of 12 amino acids. The DNA for the CDR3 is TGCAGTGCTACTGGGGGAGATAAGCCCCAGCATTTT. Residues: CSATGGDKPQHF.

The J gene is TRBJ2-5, the V gene TRBV20-1, with 8 bases lining up with TRBD2. Germline V CDR1 and CDR2: DFQATT, SNEGSKA (reference sequence). Germline trimming cut 4 bases from V and 5 bases from J; bases unmatched to any gene: 12. This CDR3 has 15 amino acids. The chain's CDR3 is CSATTDTRGGETQYF. The CDR3 DNA is TGCAGTGCTACTACCGACACGCGCGGGGGGGAGACCCAGTACTTC.

With respect to this clonotype: An end of the junction differs from the germline gene, which may be a read error. V and J are TRBV6-5 and TRBJ2-1, with 8 bases lining up with TRBD2. Germline V gene data show CDR1 as MNHEY and CDR2 as SVGAGI. The CDR3 sequence is 12 residues long. CDR3: CASKGLENEQFF. For the CDR3, the DNA is TGTGCGAGCAAGGGACTAGAGAATGAGCAGTTCTTC.

J is TRBJ1-1 and V is TRBV3-1; D gene uncertain. Germline CDR1 is LGHDT and CDR2 is YNNKEL (reference sequence). With 1 base removed from V and 8 bases from J, the gap between germline ends came to 8 bases. This CDR3 is 12 amino acids long. CDR3 sequence reads: CASSQGSGEAFF. In nucleotides, the CDR3 is TGTGCCAGCAGCCAAGGTTCGGGCGAAGCTTTCTTT. Looking up the rest from reference TRBV3-1 and TRBJ1-1 gives the full variable domain: DTAVSQTPKYLVTQMGNDKSIKCEQNLGHDTMYWYKQDSKKFLKIMFSYNNKELIINETVPNRFSPKSPDKAHLNLHINSLELGDSAVYFCASSQGSGEAFFGQGTRLTVV.

The rearrangement joins TRBV11-2 to TRBJ2-7; 7 nucleotides agree with TRBD1. Per the germline V gene, CDR1 is SGHAT and CDR2 is FQNNGV. CDR3 length: 15 residues. Germline trimming cut 1 base from V and 3 bases from J; bases unmatched to any gene: 6. The CDR3 here is CASSLGSGGVYEQYF. DNA for the CDR3: TGTGCCAGCAGCTTAGGATCAGGGGGAGTCTACGAGCAGTACTTC. The whole variable domain, filled in from reference TRBV11-2 and TRBJ2-7, reads EAGVAQSPRYKIIEKRQSVAFWCNPISGHATLYWYQQILGQGPKLLIQFQNNGVVDDSQLPKDRFSAERLKGVDSTLKIQPAKLEDSAVYLCASSLGSGGVYEQYFGPGTRLTVT.

V and J are TRBV11-2 and TRBJ2-7; D gene ambiguous. Germline V gene lookup returns CDR1 SGHAT and CDR2 FQNNGV. Trimming stripped 8 bases from V and 4 bases from J, with 9 bases between. The CDR3 extends over 11 amino acids. CDR3 amino acids: CASGYGYEQYF. Here the CDR3 DNA reads TGTGCCAGCGGATACGGGTACGAGCAGTACTTC.

V gene TRBV4-2 combines with J gene TRBJ1-2; no firm D call. V was shortened by 4 bases and J by 1 base, with 13 bases between the two germline ends. The CDR3 runs 15 residues. Germline V gives CDR1 LGHNA, CDR2 YNFKEQ. The CDR3 protein is CASSPLPGDNYGYTF. CDR3 DNA: TGTGCCAGCAGCCCCCTCCCGGGAGATAACTATGGCTACACCTTC.

There are a few counts of this clonotype. The gene calls are TRBV13 and TRBJ2-3; 12 bases align to TRBD2. V was clipped by 3 bases and J by 5 bases; unmatched bases: 0. CDR1 is PRHDT, CDR2 FYEKMQ, per germline (reference sequence). This CDR3 has 14 residues. The DNA of the CDR3 is TGTGCCAGCAGCTTGACTAGCGGGGGAGATACGCAGTATTTT. Protein: CASSLTSGGDTQYF.

The rearrangement uses TRBV9 and TRBJ1-1; D is perhaps TRBD1 (5 bases). The germline gives CDR1 SGDLS, CDR2 YYNGEE. CDR3 length: 15 residues. V was cut by 4 bases and J by 5 bases, with 18 bases left in between. The CDR3 region has the DNA TGTGCCAGCAGCCCACGGTGGCAGGGCCGTACTGAAGCTTTCTTT. It encodes CASSPRWQGRTEAFF.

V and J are TRBV7-2 and TRBJ1-2; D is unresolved. Trimming took off 5 bases at V and 4 bases at J, with 8 bases between the two ends. This CDR3 comprises 12 residues. Germline CDR1 SGHTA, CDR2 FQGNSA. The CDR3 DNA is TGTGCCAGCAGCCAGAGGCTCTATGGCTACACCTTC. It codes for CASSQRLYGYTF.